Below, one T cell receptor (beta chain) is given with its context. Its matching antigen is unknown. The CDR3 is 14 amino acids. V lost 6 bases to trimming and J lost 4 bases, with 12 bases between them. Per the germline V gene, CDR1 is KGHDR and CDR2 is SFDVKD. These data come from a study of regulatory T cells in long-lasting Graves disease. Findings and caveats of the study: Under persistent disease, TRBV28, TRBJ1-2 and TRBJ2-5 were used preferentially.

Arm-PCR of CDR3 regions with iRepertoire HTBI primers generated TCR beta libraries. Each CDR3 protein is one row after TCRdb ran MiXCR on the multiplex PCR reads. The table lists 350,000 to 550,000 distinct CDR3 sequences, under 15% of them singletons. Time point in this sample: newly diagnosed GD, antithyroid drugs for less than 3 months. The TCR library used RNA extracted from PBMCs. This same sample was also part of a study on T cells in Graves' hyperthyroidism and ophthalmopathy. That publication notes: A 13 V-J signature model discriminated ophthalmopathy versus stable hyperthyroidism.

This receptor was identified in a woman in her 30s with Graves disease. This sample comprised peripheral blood mononuclear cells (PBMCs), obtained at new diagnosis, from a patient treated with antithyroid drugs. The chain couples TRBV24-1 to TRBJ1-5; D unresolved. CDR3 DNA: TGTGCCACCAGTTTGTCAGGCGAGAATCAGCCCCAGCATTTT. It codes for CATSLSGENQPQHF.